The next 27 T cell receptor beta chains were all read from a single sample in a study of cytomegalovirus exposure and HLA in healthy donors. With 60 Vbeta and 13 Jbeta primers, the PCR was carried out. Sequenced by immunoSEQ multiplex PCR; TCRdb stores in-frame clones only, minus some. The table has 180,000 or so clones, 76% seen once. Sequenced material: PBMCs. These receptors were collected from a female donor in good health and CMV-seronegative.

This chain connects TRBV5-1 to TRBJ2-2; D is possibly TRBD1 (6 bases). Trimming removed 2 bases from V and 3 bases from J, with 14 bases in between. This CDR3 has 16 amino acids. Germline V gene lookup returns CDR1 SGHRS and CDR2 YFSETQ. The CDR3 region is CASSFMGARDTGELFF. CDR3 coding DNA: TGCGCCAGCAGCTTCATGGGGGCACGGGACACCGGGGAGCTGTTTTTT.

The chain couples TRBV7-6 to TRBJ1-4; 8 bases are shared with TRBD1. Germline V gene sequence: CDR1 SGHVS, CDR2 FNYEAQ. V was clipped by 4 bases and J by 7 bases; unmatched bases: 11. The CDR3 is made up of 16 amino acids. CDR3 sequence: CASSSPRQGTGEKLFF. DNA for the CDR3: TGTGCCAGCAGCTCCCCAAGACAGGGGACAGGTGAAAAACTGTTTTTT.

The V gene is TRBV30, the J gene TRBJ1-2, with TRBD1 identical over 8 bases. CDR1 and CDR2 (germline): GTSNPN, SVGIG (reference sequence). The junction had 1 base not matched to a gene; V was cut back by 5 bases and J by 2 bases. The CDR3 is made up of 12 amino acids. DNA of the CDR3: TGTGCCTGGGACAGGGGAAACTATGGCTACACCTTC. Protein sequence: CAWDRGNYGYTF.

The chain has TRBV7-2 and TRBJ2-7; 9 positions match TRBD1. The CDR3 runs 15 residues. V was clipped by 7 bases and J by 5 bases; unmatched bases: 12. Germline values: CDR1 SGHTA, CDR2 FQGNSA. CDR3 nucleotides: TGTGCCAGCAAAAGGAGGACAGGGGCCTCGGACGAGCAGTACTTC. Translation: CASKRRTGASDEQYF.

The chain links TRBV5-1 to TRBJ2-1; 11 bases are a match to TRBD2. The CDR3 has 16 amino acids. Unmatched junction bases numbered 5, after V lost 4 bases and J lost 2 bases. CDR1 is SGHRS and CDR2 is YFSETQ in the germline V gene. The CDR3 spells CASSVLAGDTYNEQFF. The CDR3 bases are TGCGCCAGCAGCGTACTAGCGGGGGACACCTACAATGAGCAGTTCTTC.

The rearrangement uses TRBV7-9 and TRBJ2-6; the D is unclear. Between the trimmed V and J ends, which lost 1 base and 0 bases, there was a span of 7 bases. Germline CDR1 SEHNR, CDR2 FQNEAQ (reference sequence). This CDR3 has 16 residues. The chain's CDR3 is CASSLGALSGANVLTF. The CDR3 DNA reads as TGTGCCAGCAGCTTAGGGGCACTCTCTGGGGCCAACGTCCTGACTTTC.

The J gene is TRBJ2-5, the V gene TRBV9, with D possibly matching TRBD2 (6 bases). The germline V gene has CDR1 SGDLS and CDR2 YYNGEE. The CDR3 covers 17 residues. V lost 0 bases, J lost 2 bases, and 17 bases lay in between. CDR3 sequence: CASSVGPGLGRQETQYF. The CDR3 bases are TGTGCCAGCAGCGTAGGTCCGGGACTGGGTAGACAAGAGACCCAGTACTTC.

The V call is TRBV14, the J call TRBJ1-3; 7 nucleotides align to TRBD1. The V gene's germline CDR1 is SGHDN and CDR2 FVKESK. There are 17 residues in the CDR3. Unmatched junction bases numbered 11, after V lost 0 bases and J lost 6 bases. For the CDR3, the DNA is TGTGCCAGCAGCCAAGAACAGGGGTTGCTTCGTGTAAACACCATATATTTT. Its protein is CASSQEQGLLRVNTIYF.

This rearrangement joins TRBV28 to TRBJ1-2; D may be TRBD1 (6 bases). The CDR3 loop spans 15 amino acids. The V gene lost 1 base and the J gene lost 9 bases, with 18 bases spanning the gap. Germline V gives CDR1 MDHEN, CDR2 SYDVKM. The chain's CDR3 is CASSLSLPGQRCYTF. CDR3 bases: TGTGCCAGCAGTTTATCACTTCCGGGACAAAGATGCTACACCTTC.

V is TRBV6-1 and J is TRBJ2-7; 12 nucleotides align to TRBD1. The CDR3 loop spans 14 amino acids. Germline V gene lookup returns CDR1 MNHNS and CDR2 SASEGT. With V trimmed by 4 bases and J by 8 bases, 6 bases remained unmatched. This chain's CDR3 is CASSARDRGLQQYF. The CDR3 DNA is TGTGCCAGCAGTGCCCGGGACAGGGGGCTGCAGCAGTACTTC.

CDR3 sequence: CASSADRLGGETQYF. Here the CDR3 DNA reads TGTGCCAGCAGCGCCGACAGGCTAGGTGGGGAGACCCAGTACTTC. V usage is TRBV7-9 and J usage is TRBJ2-5; weak D call: TRBD1 (6 bases). The CDR3 runs 15 residues. The V gene's germline CDR1 is SEHNR and CDR2 FQNEAQ (reference sequence). Deletions cut 5 bases from V and 5 bases from J, with 18 bases between.

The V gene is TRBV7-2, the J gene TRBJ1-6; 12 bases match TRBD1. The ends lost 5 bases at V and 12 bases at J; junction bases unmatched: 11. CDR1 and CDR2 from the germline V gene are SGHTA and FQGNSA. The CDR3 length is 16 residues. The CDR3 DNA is TGTGCCAGCAGCGAAGCCCCAGGGACAGGGGGCGTACCCCTCCACTTT. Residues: CASSEAPGTGGVPLHF.

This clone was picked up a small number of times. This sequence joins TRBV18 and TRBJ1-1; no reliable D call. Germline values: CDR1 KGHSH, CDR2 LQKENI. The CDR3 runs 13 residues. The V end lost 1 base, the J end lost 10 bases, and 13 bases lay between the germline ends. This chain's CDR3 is CASSPRAPAPAFF. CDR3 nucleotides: TGTGCCAGCTCACCACGGGCTCCGGCTCCAGCTTTCTTT. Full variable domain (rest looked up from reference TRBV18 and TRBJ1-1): NAGVMQNPRHLVRRRGQEARLRCSPMKGHSHVYWYRQLPEEGLKFMVYLQKENIIDESGMPKERFSAEFPKEGPSILRIQQVVRGDSAAYFCASSPRAPAPAFFGQGTRLTVV.

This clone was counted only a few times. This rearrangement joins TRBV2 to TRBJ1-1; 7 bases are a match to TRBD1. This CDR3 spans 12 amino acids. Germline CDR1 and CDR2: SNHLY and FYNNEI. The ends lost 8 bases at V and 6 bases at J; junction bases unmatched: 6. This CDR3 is CASLYRGPEAFF. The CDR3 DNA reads TGTGCCAGCCTATACAGGGGACCTGAAGCTTTCTTT.

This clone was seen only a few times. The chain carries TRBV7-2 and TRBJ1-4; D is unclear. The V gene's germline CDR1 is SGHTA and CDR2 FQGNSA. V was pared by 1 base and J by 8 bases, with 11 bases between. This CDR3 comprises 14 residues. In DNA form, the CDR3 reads TGTGCCAGCAGCTTAGGGAGAATGGCGGAAAAACTGTTTTTT. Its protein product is CASSLGRMAEKLFF.

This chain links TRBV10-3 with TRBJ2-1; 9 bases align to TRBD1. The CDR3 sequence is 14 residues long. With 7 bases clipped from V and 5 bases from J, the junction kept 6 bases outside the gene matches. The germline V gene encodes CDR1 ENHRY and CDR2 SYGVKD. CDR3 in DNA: TGTGCCATCAAATTCGGACAGGGGAACAATGAGCAGTTCTTC. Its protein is CAIKFGQGNNEQFF.

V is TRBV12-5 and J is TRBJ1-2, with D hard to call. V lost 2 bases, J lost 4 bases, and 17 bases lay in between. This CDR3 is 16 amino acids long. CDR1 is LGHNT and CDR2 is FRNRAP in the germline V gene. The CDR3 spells CASGLSPGIRRYGYTF. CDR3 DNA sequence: TGTGCTAGTGGTTTGTCACCCGGGATCCGACGCTATGGCTACACCTTC.

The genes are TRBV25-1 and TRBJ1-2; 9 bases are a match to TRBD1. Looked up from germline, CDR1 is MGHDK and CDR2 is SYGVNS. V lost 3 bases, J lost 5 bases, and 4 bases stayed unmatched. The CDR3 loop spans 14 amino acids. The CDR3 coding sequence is TGTGCCAGCAGTGATCCGACAGGGGGGTATGGCTACACCTTC. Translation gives CASSDPTGGYGYTF.

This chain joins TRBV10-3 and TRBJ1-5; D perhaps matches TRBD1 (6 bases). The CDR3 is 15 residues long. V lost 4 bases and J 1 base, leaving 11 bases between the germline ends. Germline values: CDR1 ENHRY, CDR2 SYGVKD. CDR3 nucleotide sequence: TGTGCCATCAGTGCGGGACATGAGAGCAATCAGCCCCAGCATTTT. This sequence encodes CAISAGHESNQPQHF.

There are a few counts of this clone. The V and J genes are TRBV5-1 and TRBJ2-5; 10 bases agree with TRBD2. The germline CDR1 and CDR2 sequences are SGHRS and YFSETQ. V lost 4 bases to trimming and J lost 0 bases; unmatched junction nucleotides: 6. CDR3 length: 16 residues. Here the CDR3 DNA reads TGCGCCAGCAGCATCGGACTAGCGGACAACCAAGAGACCCAGTACTTC. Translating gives CASSIGLADNQETQYF. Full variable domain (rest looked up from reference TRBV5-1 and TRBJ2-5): KAGVTQTPRYLIKTRGQQVTLSCSPISGHRSVSWYQQTPGQGLQFLFEYFSETQRNKGNFPGRFSGRQFSNSRSEMNVSTLELGDSALYLCASSIGLADNQETQYFGPGTRLLVL.

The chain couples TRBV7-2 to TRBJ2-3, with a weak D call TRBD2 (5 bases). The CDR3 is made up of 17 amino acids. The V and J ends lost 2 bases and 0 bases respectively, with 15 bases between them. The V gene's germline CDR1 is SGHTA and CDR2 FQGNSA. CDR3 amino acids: CASSLYARDTSTDTQYF. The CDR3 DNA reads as TGTGCCAGCAGCTTATACGCACGGGATACTAGCACAGATACGCAGTATTTT. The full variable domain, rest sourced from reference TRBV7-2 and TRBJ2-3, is GAGVSQSPSNKVTEKGKDVELRCDPISGHTALYWYRQSLGQGLEFLIYFQGNSAPDKSGLPSDRFSAERTGGSVSTLTIQRTQQEDSAVYLCASSLYARDTSTDTQYFGPGTRLTVL.

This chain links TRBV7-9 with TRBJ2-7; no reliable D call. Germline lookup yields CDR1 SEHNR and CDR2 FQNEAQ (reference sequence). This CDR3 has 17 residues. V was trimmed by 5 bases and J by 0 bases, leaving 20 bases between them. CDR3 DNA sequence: TGTGCCAGCAGCCCTCCCCGACATCTCAGAACCTCCTACGAGCAGTACTTC. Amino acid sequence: CASSPPRHLRTSYEQYF.

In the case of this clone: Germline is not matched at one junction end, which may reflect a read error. DNA of the CDR3: TGTGCCAGTAGTTTGACAGGGGGCCAAAACAGTCAGTACTTC. Residues: CASSLTGGQNSQYF. This chain connects TRBV19 to TRBJ2-4, with 10 bases lining up with TRBD1. The CDR3 is 14 amino acids. Per germline, CDR1 LNHDA and CDR2 SQIVND (reference sequence).

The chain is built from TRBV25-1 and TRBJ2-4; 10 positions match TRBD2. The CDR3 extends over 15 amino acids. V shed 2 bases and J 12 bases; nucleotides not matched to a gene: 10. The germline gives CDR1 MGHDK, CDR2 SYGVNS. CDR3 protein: CASSEPSGGGDSQYF. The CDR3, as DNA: TGTGCCAGCAGTGAACCTAGCGGGGGCGGGGACAGTCAGTACTTC. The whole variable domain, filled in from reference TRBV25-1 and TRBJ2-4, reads EADIYQTPRYLVIGTGKKITLECSQTMGHDKMYWYQQDPGMELHLIHYSYGVNSTEKGDLSSESTVSRIRTEHFPLTLESARPSHTSQYLCASSEPSGGGDSQYFGAGTRLSVL.

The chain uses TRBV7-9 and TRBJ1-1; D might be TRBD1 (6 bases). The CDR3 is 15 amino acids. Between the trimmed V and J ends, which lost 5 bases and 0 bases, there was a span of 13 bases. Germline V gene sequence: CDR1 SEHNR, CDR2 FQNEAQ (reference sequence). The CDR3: CASSTRQAMNTEAFF. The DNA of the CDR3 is TGTGCCAGCAGCACCCGACAGGCCATGAACACTGAAGCTTTCTTT.

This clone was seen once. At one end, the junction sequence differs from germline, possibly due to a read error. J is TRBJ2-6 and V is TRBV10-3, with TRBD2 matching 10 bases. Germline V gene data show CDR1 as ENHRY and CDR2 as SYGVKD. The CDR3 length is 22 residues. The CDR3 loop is CAINGILSQSGGATAGANGLTF. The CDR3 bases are TGTGCCATTAACGGAATACTCAGCCAGAGCGGGGGGGCCACAGCTGGGGCCAACGGCCTGACTTTC.

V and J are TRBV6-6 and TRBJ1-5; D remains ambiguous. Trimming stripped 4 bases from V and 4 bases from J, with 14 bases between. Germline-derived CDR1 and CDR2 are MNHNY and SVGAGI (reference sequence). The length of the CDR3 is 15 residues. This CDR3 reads CASSSGVATNQPQHF. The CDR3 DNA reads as TGTGCCAGCAGTTCTGGTGTGGCGACAAATCAGCCCCAGCATTTT.